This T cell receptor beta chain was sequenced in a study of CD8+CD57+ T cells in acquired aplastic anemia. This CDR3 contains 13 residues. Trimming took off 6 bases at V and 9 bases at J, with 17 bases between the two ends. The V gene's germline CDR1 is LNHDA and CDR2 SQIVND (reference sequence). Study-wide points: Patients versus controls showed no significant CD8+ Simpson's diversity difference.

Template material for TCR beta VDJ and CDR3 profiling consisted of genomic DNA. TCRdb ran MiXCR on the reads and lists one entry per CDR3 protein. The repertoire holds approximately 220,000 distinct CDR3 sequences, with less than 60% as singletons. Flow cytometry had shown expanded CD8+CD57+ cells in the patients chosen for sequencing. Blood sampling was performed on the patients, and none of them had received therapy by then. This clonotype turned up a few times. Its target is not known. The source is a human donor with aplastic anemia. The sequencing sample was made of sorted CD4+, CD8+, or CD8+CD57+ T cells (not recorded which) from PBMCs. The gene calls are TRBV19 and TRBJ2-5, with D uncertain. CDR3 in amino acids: CASRDPFGWAQYF. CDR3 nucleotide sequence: TGTGCCAGTAGGGACCCCTTCGGTTGGGCCCAGTACTTC. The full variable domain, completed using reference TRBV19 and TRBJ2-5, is DGGITQSPKYLFRKEGQNVTLSCEQNLNHDAMYWYRQDPGQGLRLIYYSQIVNDFQKGDIAEGYSVSREKKESFPLTVTSAQKNPTAFYLCASRDPFGWAQYFGPGTRLLVL.